Following are 8 T cell receptor beta chains from one sample sequenced in a study of CD8 T cells in ankylosing spondylitis. Broader study findings: Within ankylosing spondylitis blood, a TCR beta motif made up of several highly homologous variants appeared to be characteristic.

TCRdb re-analysed the 5' RACE reads in MiXCR, keeping a single row per CDR3 protein. The data hold over 700,000 distinct CDR3 sequences, with under 20% observed a single time. These receptors lack a known antigen. Material for sequencing was blood, either unsorted or a sorted T cell fraction (not recorded which). The receptors were sampled from a male donor with ankylosing spondylitis.

The rearrangement uses TRBV4-2 and TRBJ1-1, with a weak D call TRBD1 (6 bases). The V gene lost 0 bases and the J gene lost 4 bases, with 15 bases spanning the gap. This CDR3 region has 16 residues. Germline-derived CDR1 and CDR2 are LGHNA and YNFKEQ. The CDR3 DNA reads TGTGCCAGCAGCCAAGAACGGGGGGCGCGGATCACTGAAGCTTTCTTT. Encoded protein: CASSQERGARITEAFF.

The chain employs TRBV3-1 and TRBJ2-7, with D possibly TRBD2 on 5 matching bases. The CDR3 loop spans 15 amino acids. V gave up 5 bases and J gave up 2 bases, with 16 bases separating them. From germline, CDR1 is LGHDT and CDR2 YNNKEL (reference sequence). CDR3 protein: CASSSTLSGPYEQYF. DNA of the CDR3: TGTGCCAGCAGCAGCACCCTCAGCGGACCCTACGAGCAGTACTTC.

The chain uses TRBV5-1 and TRBJ1-5, with D uncertain. The V end was cut by 4 bases, the J end by 4 bases, with 12 bases between. The CDR3 runs to 14 residues. Germline CDR1 and CDR2: SGHRS and YFSETQ. The CDR3, as DNA: TGCGCCAGCAGCCCTGACACGGGTAATCAGCCCCAGCATTTT. It is translated as CASSPDTGNQPQHF.

This clonotype was observed a handful of times. The chain employs TRBV5-1 and TRBJ2-7; TRBD1 matches at 8 bases. V shed 4 bases, J shed 2 bases, and the junction held 8 bases outside the gene matches. CDR1 and CDR2 (germline): SGHRS, YFSETQ. This CDR3 has 15 residues. CDR3 sequence (DNA): TGCGCCAGCAGCCCAACAGCGGACAGGGCCTACGAGCAGTACTTC. Its translation is CASSPTADRAYEQYF.

This chain joins TRBV4-1 and TRBJ1-4; D ambiguous. Germline lookup yields CDR1 MGHRA and CDR2 YSYEKL. This CDR3 comprises 13 residues. The V gene lost 10 bases and the J gene lost 6 bases, with 15 bases spanning the gap. CDR3: CATNRRVDEKLFF. The DNA for the CDR3 is TGCGCCACCAATAGGCGGGTTGATGAAAAACTGTTTTTT.

This rearrangement joins TRBV11-2 to TRBJ1-2; D ambiguous. The CDR3 has 16 amino acids. V gave up 4 bases and J gave up 4 bases, with 19 bases separating them. The germline gives CDR1 SGHAT, CDR2 FQNNGV. CDR3 protein: CASSSSGAIGIYGYTF. CDR3 nucleotides: TGTGCCAGCAGCTCTTCCGGCGCCATTGGGATCTATGGCTACACCTTC.

The chain is built from TRBV18 and TRBJ2-7; possibly TRBD2 for D (6 bases). The V end lost 1 base, the J end lost 3 bases, and 10 bases lay between the germline ends. Germline lookup yields CDR1 KGHSH and CDR2 LQKENI. The CDR3 sequence is 14 residues long. The CDR3 reads CASSPLTRNYEQYF. In nucleotides, the CDR3 is TGTGCCAGCTCACCACTGACTAGAAACTACGAGCAGTACTTC.

The gene calls are TRBV2 and TRBJ2-1; 7 positions match TRBD2. The ends lost 6 bases at V and 9 bases at J; junction bases unmatched: 8. This CDR3 is built from 13 residues. Germline V gene lookup returns CDR1 SNHLY and CDR2 FYNNEI. Written as DNA, the CDR3 is TGTGCCAGCAGAGCCACCGGGACTATTGAGCAGTTCTTC. Translating it yields CASRATGTIEQFF.